Sequencing of this TCR beta chain was carried out in a study of spatial heterogeneity in lung cancer. The time point here: sample taken at primary tumor resection. J lost 8 bases, V lost 0 bases, and 8 bases had no gene match. Germline V gives CDR1 MGHRA, CDR2 YSYEKL. The CDR3 covers 16 residues. The study's findings and limits: Expanded intratumoral alpha and beta TCR counts tracked tumor mutation counts.

This clonotype was recorded at least ten times. Its antigen remains unknown. In TCRdb, the 5' RACE reads were re-called with MiXCR into one record per CDR3 protein. The repertoire has 9,000 to 10,000 distinct CDR3 sequences, roughly an eighth of them found once; the top ten carry more than 13%. This receptor was identified in a male donor with early-stage non-small cell lung cancer. The chain has TRBV4-1 and TRBJ1-2, with TRBD1 identical over 11 bases. Sample: lung tumor tissue, taken at surgery. The CDR3 reads CASSQDKMDRGPGYTF. CDR3 in DNA: TGCGCCAGCAGCCAAGATAAGATGGACAGGGGGCCAGGCTACACCTTC.